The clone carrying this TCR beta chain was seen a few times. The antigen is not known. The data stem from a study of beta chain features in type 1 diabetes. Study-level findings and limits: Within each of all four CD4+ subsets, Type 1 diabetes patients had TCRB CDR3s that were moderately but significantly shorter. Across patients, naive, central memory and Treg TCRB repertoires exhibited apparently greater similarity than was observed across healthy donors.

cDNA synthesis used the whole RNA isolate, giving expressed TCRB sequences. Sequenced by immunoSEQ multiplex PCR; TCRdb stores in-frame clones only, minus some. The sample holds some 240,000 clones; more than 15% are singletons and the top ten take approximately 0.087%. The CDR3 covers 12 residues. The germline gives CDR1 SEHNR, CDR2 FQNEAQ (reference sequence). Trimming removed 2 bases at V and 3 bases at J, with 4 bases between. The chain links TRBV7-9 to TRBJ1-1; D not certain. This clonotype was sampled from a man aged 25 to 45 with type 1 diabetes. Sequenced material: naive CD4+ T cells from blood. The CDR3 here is CASSLKDTEAFF. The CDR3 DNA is TGTGCCAGCAGCTTAAAGGACACTGAAGCTTTCTTT.